This record looks at one TCR beta chain sequence and its context. Its antigen is unidentified. The data were taken from a study of cytomegalovirus exposure and HLA in healthy donors. Findings and limits, study-wide: Analyzed later, association rates of TCRs varied across HLA loci, with DRB1 most and HLA-C fewest. The Asian-associated ancestry cluster reportedly had fewer N-insertions than the roughly 720-donor mean in a later analysis.

The PCR used 60 Vbeta and 13 Jbeta primers. Methods used by the authors: In a later analysis, approximately 73 million unique TCR beta chains included roughly 11 million shared by two or more donors. TCRdb's copy holds only in-frame clones and misses some; the assay was immunoSEQ multiplex PCR. That table is the source of V, J and clone size, and D and trimming were worked out from the DNA. The sample contains more than 140,000 clones, around 66% of which appear only once. Per the germline V gene, CDR1 is SGHTA and CDR2 is FQGNSA. The CDR3 is made up of 16 amino acids. V gave up 8 bases and J gave up 9 bases; unmatched junction bases: 14.

This chain links TRBV7-2 with TRBJ2-1; 12 nucleotides match TRBD2. This sequence was found in a woman aged 30 to 39 in good health and CMV-seropositive. Input material: PBMCs. Here the CDR3 reads CASQWTSGIGVGEQFF. The CDR3 region has the DNA TGTGCCAGCCAATGGACTAGCGGGATTGGTGTGGGTGAGCAGTTCTTC.